This T cell receptor beta chain was found in a study of T cells in Graves' hyperthyroidism and ophthalmopathy. This clonotype has ten or more counts. The antigen is unknown. TCR beta CDR3 sequences were amplified from RNA transcripts. A first-round RT-PCR of the TCR CDR3 used the HTBI primer set. TCRdb analysed the multiplex PCR reads with MiXCR anew, one entry per CDR3 protein. The sample includes about 37,000 distinct CDR3 sequences, around 53% seen only once; the top ten take 17%. The ends lost 1 base at V and 6 bases at J; junction bases unmatched: 8. Germline loops: CDR1 DFQATT, CDR2 SNEGSKA (reference sequence). The CDR3 length is 16 residues. Study-wide points: The blood repertoire included most of the expanded thyroid clonotypes above 0.001. A 13 V-J signature model discriminated ophthalmopathy versus stable hyperthyroidism. Ophthalmopathy prediction by the model preceded onset by a median approximately 6.9 months.

The TCR originated in a man between 40 and 49 years old with Graves' ophthalmopathy. This chain joins TRBV20-1 and TRBJ1-5; TRBD1 agrees at 11 bases. Sequences were obtained from blood. The CDR3 bases are TGCAGTGCTAGAGTGAAGGGACAGGGGGTTTTTCAGCCCCAGCATTTT. It is translated as CSARVKGQGVFQPQHF.